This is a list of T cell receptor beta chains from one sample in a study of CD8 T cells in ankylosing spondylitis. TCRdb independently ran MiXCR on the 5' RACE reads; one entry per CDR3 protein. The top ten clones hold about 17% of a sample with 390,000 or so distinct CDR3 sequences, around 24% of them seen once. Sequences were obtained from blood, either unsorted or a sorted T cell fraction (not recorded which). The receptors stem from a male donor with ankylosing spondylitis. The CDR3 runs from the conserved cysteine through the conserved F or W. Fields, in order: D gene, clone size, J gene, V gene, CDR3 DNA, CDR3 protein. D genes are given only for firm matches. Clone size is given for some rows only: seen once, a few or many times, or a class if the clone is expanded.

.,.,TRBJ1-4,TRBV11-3,TGTGCCAGCAGCTTATCACGACTGTTTAATGAAAAACTGTTTTTT,CASSLSRLFNEKLFF
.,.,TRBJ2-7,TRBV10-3,TGTGCCATCAGTGCGGGGGTTACCGGGAACTACGAGCAGTACTTC,CAISAGVTGNYEQYF
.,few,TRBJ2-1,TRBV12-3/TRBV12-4,TGTGCCAGCAGTTTAACAATTTGGGGGGAGGTTCGGGAGCAGTTCTTC,CASSLTIWGEVREQFF
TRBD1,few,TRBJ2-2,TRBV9,TGTGCCAGCAGCGCTGTGACAGGGGGAACCGGGGAGCTGTTTTTT,CASSAVTGGTGELFF
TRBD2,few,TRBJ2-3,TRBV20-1,TGCAGTGCTCCACCGCTCGCGGGAGTAGGAGATACGCAGTATTTT,CSAPPLAGVGDTQYF
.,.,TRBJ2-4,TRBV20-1,TGCAGTGCCCTAACACGACCGGGTTTCGACATTCAGTACTTC,CSALTRPGFDIQYF
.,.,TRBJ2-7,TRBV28,TGTGCCAGCAGTTTTGGGACACCGAGGCACGAGCAGTACTTC,CASSFGTPRHEQYF
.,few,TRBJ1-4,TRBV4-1,TGCGCCAGCAGCCAAGTGACGGGGGATGAAAAACTGTTTTTT,CASSQVTGDEKLFF
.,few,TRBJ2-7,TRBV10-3,TGTGCCATCAGTGTTACGCAGGACCCATACGAGCAGTACTTC,CAISVTQDPYEQYF
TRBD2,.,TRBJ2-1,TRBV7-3,TGTGCCAGCAGCTTCGAAGCGGGAGGTGAGCAGTTCTTC,CASSFEAGGEQFF
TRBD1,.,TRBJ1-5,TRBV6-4,TGTGCCAGCAGTCGGACAGGGGGCGCGGGTCAGCCCCAGCATTTT,CASSRTGGAGQPQHF
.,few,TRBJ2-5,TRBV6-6,TGTGCCAGCAGGTCCATGGAGACCCAGTACTTC,CASRSMETQYF
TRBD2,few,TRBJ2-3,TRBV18,TGTGCCAGCTCAATGGCTAGCGGGAGCGGGAGCGATACGCAGTATTTT,CASSMASGSGSDTQYF
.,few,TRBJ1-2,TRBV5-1,TGCGCCAGCAGCAGCGACAGGACCTATGGCTACACCTTC,CASSSDRTYGYTF
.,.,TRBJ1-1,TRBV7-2,TGTGCCAGCAGCCGAACGGGGGGAAGTGAAGCTTTCTTT,CASSRTGGSEAFF
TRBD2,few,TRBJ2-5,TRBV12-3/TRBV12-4,TGTGCCAGCAGTGCCGTAACTAGCGGGTCACAGACCCAGTACTTC,CASSAVTSGSQTQYF
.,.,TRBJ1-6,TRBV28,TGTGCCAGCAGTTCCCCTTCGGAAGGATCCGGGGGATCCCTCCACTTT,CASSSPSEGSGGSLHF
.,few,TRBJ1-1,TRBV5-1,TGCGCCAGCAGCCAAACCCAAAGACAGGCCTCGAGGACTGAAGCTTTCTTT,CASSQTQRQASRTEAFF
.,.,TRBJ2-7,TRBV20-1,TGCAGTGCGAACGTCCAGAGATACGAGCAGTACTTC,CSANVQRYEQYF
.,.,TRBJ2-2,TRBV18,TGTGCCAGCTCACCAATCTCGACTAGATCGAACACCGGGGAGCTGTTTTTT,CASSPISTRSNTGELFF
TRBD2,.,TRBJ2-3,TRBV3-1,TGTGCCAGCAGCTCCATAACTAGCGGAGGCTACACAGATACGCAGTATTTT,CASSSITSGGYTDTQYF
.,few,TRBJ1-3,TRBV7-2,TGTGCCAGCAGCTTAGAGGCAGGAGATGGAAACACCATATATTTT,CASSLEAGDGNTIYF
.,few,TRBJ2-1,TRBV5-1,TGCGCCAGCAGCTTGGCCTCACAGGGATACAATGAGCAGTTCTTC,CASSLASQGYNEQFF
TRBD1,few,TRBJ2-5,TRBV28,TGTGCCAGCAGTGGGACAGGGGTCGAGACCCAGTACTTC,CASSGTGVETQYF
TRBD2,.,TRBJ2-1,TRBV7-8,TGTGCCAGCAGTACCCTGGCGGGAGTCTCCTACAATGAGCAGTTCTTC,CASSTLAGVSYNEQFF
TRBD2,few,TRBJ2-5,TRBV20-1,TGCAGCCCCCGGGGACTAGCGCGGGAGACCCAGTACTTC,CSPRGLARETQYF
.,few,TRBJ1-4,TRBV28,TGTGCCAGCAGTCAAGCTCGGGGGATTGAAAAACTGTTTTTT,CASSQARGIEKLFF
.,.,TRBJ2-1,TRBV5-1,TGCGCCAGCACCACAGAGCCCTACAATGAGCAGTTCTTC,CASTTEPYNEQFF
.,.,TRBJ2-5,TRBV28,TGTGCCAGCAGTCCTTTTTCGGAGACCCAGTACTTC,CASSPFSETQYF
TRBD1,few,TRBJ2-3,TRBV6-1,TGTGCCAGCAGTCGACAGGGGAGAAGTAACGCAGATACGCAGTATTTT,CASSRQGRSNADTQYF
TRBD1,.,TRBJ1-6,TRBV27,TGTGCCAGCAGGCTGCAGGGGGCCAGAGCACCCCTCCACTTT,CASRLQGARAPLHF
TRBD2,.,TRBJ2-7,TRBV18,TGTGCCAGCTCCCATACTAGCGGGCCCTCCTACGAGCAGTACTTC,CASSHTSGPSYEQYF
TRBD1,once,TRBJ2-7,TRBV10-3,TGTGCCACTCTCCGGGACAGTGCCTACGAGCAGTACTTC,CATLRDSAYEQYF
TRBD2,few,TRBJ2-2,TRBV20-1,TGCAGTGCTACACCCGGGACTAGTGTCGGGGAGCTGTTTTTT,CSATPGTSVGELFF
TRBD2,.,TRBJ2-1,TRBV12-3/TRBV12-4,TGTGCCAGCACCTGGGGGACTAGGGGCATAGTGCAGTTCTTC,CASTWGTRGIVQFF
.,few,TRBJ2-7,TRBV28,TGTGCCAGCAGTTCACTCGGGACATCCTACGAGCAGTACTTC,CASSSLGTSYEQYF
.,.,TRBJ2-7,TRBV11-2,TGTGCCAGCAGCGAGCAAAGGGGGGACGAGCAGTACTTC,CASSEQRGDEQYF
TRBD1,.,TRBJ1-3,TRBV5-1,TGCGCCAGCAGCGTTACAGGGGGAAGCTCTGGAAACACCATATATTTT,CASSVTGGSSGNTIYF
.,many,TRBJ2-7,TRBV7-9,TGTGCCAGCAGCGTAACCTACGAGCAGTACTTC,CASSVTYEQYF
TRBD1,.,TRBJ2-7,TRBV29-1,TGCAGCGTTATAGACAGGGTCTACGAGCAGTACTTC,CSVIDRVYEQYF
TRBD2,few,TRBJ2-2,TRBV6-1,TGTGCCAGCAGGGATGGGACTAGCGGGAGGTACACCGGGGAGCTGTTTTTT,CASRDGTSGRYTGELFF
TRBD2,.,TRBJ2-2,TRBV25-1,TGTGCCAGCAGCCGGGGGGGTTACACCGGGGAGCTGTTTTTT,CASSRGGYTGELFF